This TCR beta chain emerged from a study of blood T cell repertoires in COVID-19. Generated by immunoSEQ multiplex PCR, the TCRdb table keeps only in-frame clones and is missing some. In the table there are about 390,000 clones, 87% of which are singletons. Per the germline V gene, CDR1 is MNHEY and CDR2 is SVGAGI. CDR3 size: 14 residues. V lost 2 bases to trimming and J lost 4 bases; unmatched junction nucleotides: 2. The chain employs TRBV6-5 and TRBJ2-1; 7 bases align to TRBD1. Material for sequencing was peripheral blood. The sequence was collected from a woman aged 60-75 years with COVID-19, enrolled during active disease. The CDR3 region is CASSYRGQYNEQFF. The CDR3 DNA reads TGTGCCAGCAGTTACAGGGGACAGTACAATGAGCAGTTCTTC.